The present T cell receptor (beta chain) was sequenced within a study of blood T cell repertoires in COVID-19. About the study: PBMCs, B-cell-depleted T cells, or T cells provided the cDNA or gDNA that made up the material.

Either two negative PCRs, clearance, or symptom resolution qualified Cohort 3 donors as recovered. The CDR3 covers 13 residues. Trimming took off 5 bases at V and 6 bases at J, with 13 bases between the two ends. Per the original data handling: Reference gene primer amplification in the assay estimated nucleated cell counts. Profiling relied on immunoSEQ multiplex PCR, and the TCRdb table lists in-frame clones only, not all of them. The V and J calls and clone size were taken over from that table, and D and trimming were inferred from the DNA. The sample lists approximately 440,000 clones, about nine tenths seen once, with 0.65% to 0.9% in the top ten.

Sequencing was carried out using PBMCs or T cells enriched from blood (not recorded which). The V gene is TRBV12-3 or TRBV12-4, the J gene TRBJ1-2; possibly TRBD1 for D (5 bases). This TCR came from a woman between 18 and 29 years old who had recovered from COVID-19. CDR3 loop: CASSVRRGDGYTF. The CDR3 DNA follows: TGTGCCAGCAGTGTCAGGAGGGGAGATGGCTACACCTTC.